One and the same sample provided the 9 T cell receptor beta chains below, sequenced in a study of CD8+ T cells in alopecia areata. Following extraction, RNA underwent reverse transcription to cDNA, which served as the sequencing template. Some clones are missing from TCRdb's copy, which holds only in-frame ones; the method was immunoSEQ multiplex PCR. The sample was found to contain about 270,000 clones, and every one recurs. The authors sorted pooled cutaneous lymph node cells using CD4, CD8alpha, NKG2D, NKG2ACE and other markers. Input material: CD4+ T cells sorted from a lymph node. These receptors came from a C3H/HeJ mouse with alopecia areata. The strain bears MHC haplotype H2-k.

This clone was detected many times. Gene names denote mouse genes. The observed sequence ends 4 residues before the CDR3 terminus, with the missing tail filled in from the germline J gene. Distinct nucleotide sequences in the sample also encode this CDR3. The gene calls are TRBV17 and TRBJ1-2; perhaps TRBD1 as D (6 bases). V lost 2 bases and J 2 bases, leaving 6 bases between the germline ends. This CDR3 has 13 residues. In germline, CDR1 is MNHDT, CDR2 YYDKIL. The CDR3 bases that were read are TGTGCTAGCAGTAGAACAGGGAACTCC. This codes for CASSRTGNS. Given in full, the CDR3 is CASSRTGNSDYTF. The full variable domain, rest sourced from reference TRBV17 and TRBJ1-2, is DTTVKQNPRYKLARVGKPVNLICSQTMNHDTMYWYQKKPNQAPKLLLFYYDKILNREADTFEKFQSSRPNNSFCSLYIGSAGLEYSAMYLCASSRTGNSDYTFGSGTRLLVI.

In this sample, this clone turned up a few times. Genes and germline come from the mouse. Incomplete CDR3 DNA: TGTGCCAGCAGCCTGGGGGGTGGCCTTAGTGCAGAA. Translation: CASSLGGGLSAE. The full CDR3 sequence reads CASSLGGGLSAETLYF. The chain combines TRBV5 with TRBJ2-3, with 7 bases lining up with TRBD2. Coverage ceases 4 residues before the CDR3 finishes, and the germline J gene fills in the end. The germline gives CDR1 LGHNA, CDR2 YNLKQL (reference sequence). With 4 bases clipped from V and 0 bases from J, the junction kept 7 bases outside the gene matches. The CDR3 covers 16 residues.

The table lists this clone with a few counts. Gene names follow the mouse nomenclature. CDR3 sequence reads: CASSMTTGPYEQYF. The covered CDR3 bases are TGTGCCAGCAGTATGACGACTGGCCCTTAT. The V and J genes are TRBV19 and TRBJ2-7, with D possibly TRBD2 on 6 matching bases. The read halts 4 residues ahead of the CDR3 end, with the missing end drawn from the germline J gene. In germline, CDR1 is FNHDT, CDR2 SITEND (reference sequence). This CDR3 is 14 amino acids long.

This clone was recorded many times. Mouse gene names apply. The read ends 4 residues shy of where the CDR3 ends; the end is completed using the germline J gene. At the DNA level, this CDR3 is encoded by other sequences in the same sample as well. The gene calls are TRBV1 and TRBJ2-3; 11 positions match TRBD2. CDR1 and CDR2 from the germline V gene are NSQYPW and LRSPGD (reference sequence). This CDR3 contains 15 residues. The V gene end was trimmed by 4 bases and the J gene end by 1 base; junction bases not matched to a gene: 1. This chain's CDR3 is CTCSGGLGGAETLYF. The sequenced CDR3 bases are TGCACCTGCAGTGGGGGACTGGGGGGTGCAGAA.

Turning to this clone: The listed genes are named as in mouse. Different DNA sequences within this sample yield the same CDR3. CDR3 loop: CAWSLLGENTGQLYF. The sequenced CDR3 bases are TGTGCCTGGAGTCTTTTGGGGGAGAACACCGGG. V gene TRBV31 combines with J gene TRBJ2-2, with a weak D call TRBD2 (6 bases). The sequenced fragment ends 4 residues before the CDR3 boundary, so the rest is inferred from the germline J gene. The CDR3 sequence is 15 residues long. CDR1 is GKSSPN and CDR2 is SITVG in the germline V gene. V was trimmed by 0 bases and J by 2 bases, leaving 10 bases between them.

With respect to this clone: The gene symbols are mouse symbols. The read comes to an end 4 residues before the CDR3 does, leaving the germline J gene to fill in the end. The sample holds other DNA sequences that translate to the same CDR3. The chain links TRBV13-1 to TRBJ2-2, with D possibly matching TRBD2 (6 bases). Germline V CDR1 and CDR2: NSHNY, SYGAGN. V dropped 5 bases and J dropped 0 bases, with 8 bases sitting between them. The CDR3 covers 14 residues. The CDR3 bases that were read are TGTGCCAGCAGGCTGGGGACAAACACCGGG. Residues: CASRLGTNTG. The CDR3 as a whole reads CASRLGTNTGQLYF.

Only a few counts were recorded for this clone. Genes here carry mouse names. CDR3: CACRDRVPTEVFF. The sequenced CDR3 bases are TGTGCCTGCCGGGACAGGGTTCCCACA. The gene calls are TRBV31 and TRBJ1-1; TRBD1 matches at 9 bases. The read ends 4 residues early relative to the CDR3; the germline J gene fills the gap. Looked up from germline, CDR1 is GKSSPN and CDR2 is SITVG. The CDR3 extends over 13 amino acids. Trimming cost V 6 bases and J 4 bases; bases outside gene matches: 6.

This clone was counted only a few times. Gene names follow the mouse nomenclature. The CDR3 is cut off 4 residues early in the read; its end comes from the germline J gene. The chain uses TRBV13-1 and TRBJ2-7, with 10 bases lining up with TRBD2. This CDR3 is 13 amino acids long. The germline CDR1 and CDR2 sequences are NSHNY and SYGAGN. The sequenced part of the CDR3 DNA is TGTGCCAGCAGTCTGACTGGGGGGTAT. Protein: CASSLTGGY. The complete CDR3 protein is CASSLTGGYEQYF.

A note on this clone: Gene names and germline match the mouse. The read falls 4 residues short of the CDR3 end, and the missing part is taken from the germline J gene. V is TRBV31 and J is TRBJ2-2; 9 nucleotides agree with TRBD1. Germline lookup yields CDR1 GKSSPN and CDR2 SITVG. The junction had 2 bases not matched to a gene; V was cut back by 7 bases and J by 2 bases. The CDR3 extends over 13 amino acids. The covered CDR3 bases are TGTGCCTCCGGGACAGGGAACACCGGG. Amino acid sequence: CASGTGNTG. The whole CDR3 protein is CASGTGNTGQLYF.